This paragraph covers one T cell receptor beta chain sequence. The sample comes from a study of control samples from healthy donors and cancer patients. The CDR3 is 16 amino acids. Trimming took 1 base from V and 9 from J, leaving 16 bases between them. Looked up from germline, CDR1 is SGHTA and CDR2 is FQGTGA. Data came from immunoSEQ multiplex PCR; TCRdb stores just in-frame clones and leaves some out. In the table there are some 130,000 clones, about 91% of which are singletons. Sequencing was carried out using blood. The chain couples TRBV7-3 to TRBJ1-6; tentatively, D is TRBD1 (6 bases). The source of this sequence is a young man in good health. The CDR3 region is CASSLRFTGICSPLHF. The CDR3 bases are TGTGCCAGCAGCTTAAGGTTTACAGGGATCTGTTCACCCCTCCACTTT.